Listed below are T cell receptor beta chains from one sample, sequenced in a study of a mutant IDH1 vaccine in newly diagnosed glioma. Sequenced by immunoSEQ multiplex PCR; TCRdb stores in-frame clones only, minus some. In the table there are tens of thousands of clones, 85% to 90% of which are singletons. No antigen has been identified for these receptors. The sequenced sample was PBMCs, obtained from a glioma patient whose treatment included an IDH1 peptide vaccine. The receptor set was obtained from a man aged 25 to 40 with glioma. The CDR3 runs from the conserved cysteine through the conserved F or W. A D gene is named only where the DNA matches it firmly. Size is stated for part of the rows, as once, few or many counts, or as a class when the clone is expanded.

CDR3nt: TGTGCCAGCAGCGCGGACAGGTTCTATCAGCCCCAGCATTTT; CDR3aa: CASSADRFYQPQHF; abundance: .; v_gene: TRBV7-2; d_gene: TRBD1; j_gene: TRBJ1-5
CDR3nt: TGTGCCAGTAGTACGGGGACAGGGGAGTGGGAGACCCAGTACTTC; CDR3aa: CASSTGTGEWETQYF; abundance: .; v_gene: TRBV19; d_gene: TRBD1; j_gene: TRBJ2-5
CDR3nt: TGCGCCAGCAGCCGGACTAGTTTTGATACGCAGTATTTT; CDR3aa: CASSRTSFDTQYF; abundance: .; v_gene: TRBV5-1; d_gene: TRBD2; j_gene: TRBJ2-3
CDR3nt: TGCAGCGTTGAAGCTGGGGGGGGACAGGGCTACACCTTC; CDR3aa: CSVEAGGGQGYTF; abundance: .; v_gene: TRBV29-1; d_gene: TRBD1; j_gene: TRBJ1-2
CDR3nt: TGTGCCAGCAGTTTACGCACTAGCTACGGGGAGCTGTTTTTT; CDR3aa: CASSLRTSYGELFF; abundance: .; v_gene: TRBV27; d_gene: .; j_gene: TRBJ2-2
CDR3nt: TGTGCCAGCAGCCCCCAGGCCGGGGAGCTGTTTTTT; CDR3aa: CASSPQAGELFF; abundance: .; v_gene: TRBV9; d_gene: .; j_gene: TRBJ2-2
CDR3nt: TGTGCCAGCAGCTTCGGGACAGGGGCGGGAGTCAACACTGAAGCTTTCTTT; CDR3aa: CASSFGTGAGVNTEAFF; abundance: .; v_gene: TRBV5-6; d_gene: TRBD1; j_gene: TRBJ1-1
CDR3nt: TGTGCCTGGAGTGTACTAGGGTCAGGGACTAATGAAAAACTGTTTTTT; CDR3aa: CAWSVLGSGTNEKLFF; abundance: .; v_gene: TRBV30; d_gene: .; j_gene: TRBJ1-4
CDR3nt: TGTGCCAGCAGCTCCCCGATTTATAGGGCTGGCTACACCTTC; CDR3aa: CASSSPIYRAGYTF; abundance: few; v_gene: TRBV5-4; d_gene: .; j_gene: TRBJ1-2
CDR3nt: TGTGCCAGCAGCTTAAGGCAGGGTGCTTACAATGAGCAGTTCTTC; CDR3aa: CASSLRQGAYNEQFF; abundance: .; v_gene: TRBV7-8; d_gene: .; j_gene: TRBJ2-1
CDR3nt: TGCACCAGCAGCCAAGGGACTCCGGCGGGAGCCAAAAACATTCAGTACTTC; CDR3aa: CTSSQGTPAGAKNIQYF; abundance: .; v_gene: TRBV1; d_gene: .; j_gene: TRBJ2-4
CDR3nt: TGTGCCAGCAGCTTAAAGGACAGGTTGAACACTGAAGCTTTCTTT; CDR3aa: CASSLKDRLNTEAFF; abundance: .; v_gene: TRBV7-9; d_gene: TRBD1; j_gene: TRBJ1-1
CDR3nt: TGTGCCAGCAGCGTAGGCGTCTTGAACTACGAGCAGTACTTC; CDR3aa: CASSVGVLNYEQYF; abundance: .; v_gene: TRBV9; d_gene: .; j_gene: TRBJ2-7
CDR3nt: TGTGCCACTTATGGGGGAGTAAACTATGGCTACACCTTC; CDR3aa: CATYGGVNYGYTF; abundance: .; v_gene: TRBV5-6; d_gene: .; j_gene: TRBJ1-2